Listed below are T cell receptor beta chains from one sample, sequenced in a study of a mutant IDH1 vaccine in newly diagnosed glioma. No antigen has been identified for these receptors. Sequencing was performed with immunoSEQ multiplex PCR; in TCRdb, only in-frame clones are kept and a portion is missing. Here the sample spans 50,000 to 65,000 clones, about 90% being singletons. The specimen was PBMCs, collected from a glioma patient whose treatment included an IDH1 peptide vaccine. These receptors came from a man aged 40-49 years with glioma. The CDR3 runs from the conserved cysteine through the conserved F or W. The D gene is left open where the match is weak. Clone size is given for some rows only: seen once, a few or many times, or a class if the clone is expanded.

d_call: TRBD1; j_call: TRBJ2-5; v_call: TRBV10-2; clone_size: .; cdr3_nt: TGCGCCAGCAAAGGACAGGTCGGAGAGACCCAGTACTTC; cdr3_aa: CASKGQVGETQYF
d_call: .; j_call: TRBJ1-5; v_call: TRBV2; clone_size: .; cdr3_nt: TGTGCCAGCAGTGACCTGGGGTATAGCAATCAGCCCCAGCATTTT; cdr3_aa: CASSDLGYSNQPQHF
d_call: .; j_call: TRBJ1-5; v_call: TRBV6-6; clone_size: .; cdr3_nt: TGTGCCAGCAACCAGGGAGCCCAGCCCCAGCATTTT; cdr3_aa: CASNQGAQPQHF
d_call: TRBD2; j_call: TRBJ2-7; v_call: TRBV14; clone_size: .; cdr3_nt: TGTGCCAGCAGCCTAAAGGGACTAGCTGGGGCCGAGCAGTACTTC; cdr3_aa: CASSLKGLAGAEQYF
d_call: .; j_call: TRBJ2-7; v_call: TRBV5-1; clone_size: .; cdr3_nt: TGCGCCAGCAGCTTGCTCAAGGGCCTCTACGAGCAGTACTTC; cdr3_aa: CASSLLKGLYEQYF
d_call: .; j_call: TRBJ2-1; v_call: TRBV7-2; clone_size: .; cdr3_nt: TGTGCCAGCAGCTACAAAATCTGGAAAAGCTCCTACAATGAGCAGTTCTTC; cdr3_aa: CASSYKIWKSSYNEQFF
d_call: TRBD1; j_call: TRBJ2-5; v_call: TRBV4-3; clone_size: .; cdr3_nt: TGCGCCAGCAGCCAAGATCTTGGGCAGGGGGCTACCAAGTACTTC; cdr3_aa: CASSQDLGQGATKYF
d_call: .; j_call: TRBJ1-3; v_call: TRBV7-6; clone_size: .; cdr3_nt: TGTGCCAGCACCAAGCCCGACGGAAACACCATATATTTT; cdr3_aa: CASTKPDGNTIYF
d_call: TRBD1; j_call: TRBJ2-7; v_call: TRBV2; clone_size: .; cdr3_nt: TGTGCCAGCAGTGAAGGGGACAGGGCCCATGAGCAGTACTTC; cdr3_aa: CASSEGDRAHEQYF
d_call: TRBD1; j_call: TRBJ1-1; v_call: TRBV9; clone_size: few; cdr3_nt: TGTGCCAGCAGCGGCCGGGACAGGAGCACTGAAGCTTTCTTT; cdr3_aa: CASSGRDRSTEAFF
d_call: TRBD1; j_call: TRBJ2-7; v_call: TRBV7-9; clone_size: .; cdr3_nt: TGTGCCAGCAGGATACAGGGGGGCACCTACGAGCAGTACTTC; cdr3_aa: CASRIQGGTYEQYF
d_call: TRBD1; j_call: TRBJ1-2; v_call: TRBV6-1; clone_size: few; cdr3_nt: TGTGCCAGCAGTGACCGACAGGGGTTGAGTTATGGCTACACCTTC; cdr3_aa: CASSDRQGLSYGYTF
d_call: .; j_call: TRBJ2-5; v_call: TRBV7-8; clone_size: once; cdr3_nt: TGTGCCAGCATCCTAGGGGGGCTGGAGACCCAGTACTTC; cdr3_aa: CASILGGLETQYF
d_call: .; j_call: TRBJ2-5; v_call: TRBV20-1; clone_size: .; cdr3_nt: TGCAGTAACCTTGAAGAGACCCAGTACTTC; cdr3_aa: CSNLEETQYF
d_call: TRBD2; j_call: TRBJ2-7; v_call: TRBV6-5; clone_size: .; cdr3_nt: TGTGCCAGCAGAACCCAGCGGGAGGGCCATTCCAGGCAGTACTTC; cdr3_aa: CASRTQREGHSRQYF
d_call: TRBD1; j_call: TRBJ1-1; v_call: TRBV6-5; clone_size: .; cdr3_nt: TGTGCCAGCAAAATGGACAGGGCCAGGAGGGAAGCTTTCTTT; cdr3_aa: CASKMDRARREAFF
d_call: .; j_call: TRBJ2-7; v_call: TRBV11-2; clone_size: .; cdr3_nt: TGTGCCAGCAGCACCCACGGGTACGAGCAGTACTTC; cdr3_aa: CASSTHGYEQYF
d_call: TRBD2; j_call: TRBJ2-3; v_call: TRBV6-5; clone_size: .; cdr3_nt: TGTGCCAGCAGCCCCCAGTTAGCTAGCGGATATACGCAGTATTTT; cdr3_aa: CASSPQLASGYTQYF
d_call: .; j_call: TRBJ1-5; v_call: TRBV4-2; clone_size: .; cdr3_nt: TGTGCCAGCAGTCCGGGACCTGGGGGAGAACAGCCCCAGCATTTT; cdr3_aa: CASSPGPGGEQPQHF
d_call: .; j_call: TRBJ1-1; v_call: TRBV5-6; clone_size: .; cdr3_nt: TGTGCCAGTTCCCCGAGGGGGGCTGAAGCTTTCTTT; cdr3_aa: CASSPRGAEAFF
d_call: TRBD2; j_call: TRBJ2-7; v_call: TRBV7-2; clone_size: .; cdr3_nt: TGTGCCAGCGGACTAGCGGGAGGTAGATCCTACGAGCAGTACTTC; cdr3_aa: CASGLAGGRSYEQYF
d_call: TRBD2; j_call: TRBJ2-3; v_call: TRBV11-2; clone_size: .; cdr3_nt: TGTGCCAGCAGCTTAGTAGTAGCGGGAGGAGGAGATACGCAGTATTTT; cdr3_aa: CASSLVVAGGGDTQYF
d_call: TRBD2; j_call: TRBJ2-3; v_call: TRBV2; clone_size: .; cdr3_nt: TGTGCCAGCCCGGGAGGGGGGCGACGTCCCACAGATACGCAGTATTTT; cdr3_aa: CASPGGGRRPTDTQYF
d_call: TRBD2; j_call: TRBJ2-1; v_call: TRBV5-1; clone_size: once; cdr3_nt: TGCGCCAGCAGCAAGGGACTAGCGGGAGGAGGCAATGAGCAGTTCTTC; cdr3_aa: CASSKGLAGGGNEQFF
d_call: TRBD1; j_call: TRBJ1-2; v_call: TRBV19; clone_size: .; cdr3_nt: TGTGCCAGTAGTCCGGGACAGGGGGGCTATGGCTACACCTTC; cdr3_aa: CASSPGQGGYGYTF
d_call: .; j_call: TRBJ2-7; v_call: TRBV9; clone_size: .; cdr3_nt: TGTGCCAGCAGCGTAGGGACCTACTCCTACGAGCAGTACTTC; cdr3_aa: CASSVGTYSYEQYF